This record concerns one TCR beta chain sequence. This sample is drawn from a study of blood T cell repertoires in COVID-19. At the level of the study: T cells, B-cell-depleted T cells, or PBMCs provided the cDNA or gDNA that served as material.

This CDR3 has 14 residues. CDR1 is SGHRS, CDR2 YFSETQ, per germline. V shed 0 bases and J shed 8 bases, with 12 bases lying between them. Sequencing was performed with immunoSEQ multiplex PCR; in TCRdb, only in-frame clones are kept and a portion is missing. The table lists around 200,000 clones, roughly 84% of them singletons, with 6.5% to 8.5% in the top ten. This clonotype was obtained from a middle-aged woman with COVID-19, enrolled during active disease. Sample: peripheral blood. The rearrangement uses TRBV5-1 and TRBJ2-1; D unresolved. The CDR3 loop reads CASSLETPLDEQFF. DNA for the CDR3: TGCGCCAGCAGCTTGGAGACACCCCTCGATGAGCAGTTCTTC.